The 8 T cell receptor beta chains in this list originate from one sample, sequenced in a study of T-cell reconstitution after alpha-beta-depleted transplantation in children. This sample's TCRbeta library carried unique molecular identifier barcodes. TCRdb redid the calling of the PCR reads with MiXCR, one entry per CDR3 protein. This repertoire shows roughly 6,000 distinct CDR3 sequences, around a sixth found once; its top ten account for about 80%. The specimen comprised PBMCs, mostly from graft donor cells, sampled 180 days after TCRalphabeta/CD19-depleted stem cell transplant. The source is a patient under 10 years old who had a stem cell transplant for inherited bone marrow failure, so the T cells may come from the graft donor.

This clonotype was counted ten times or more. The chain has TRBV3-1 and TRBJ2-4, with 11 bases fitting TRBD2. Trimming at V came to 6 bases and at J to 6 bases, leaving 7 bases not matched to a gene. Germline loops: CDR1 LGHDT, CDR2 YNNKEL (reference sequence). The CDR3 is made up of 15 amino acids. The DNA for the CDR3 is TGTGCCAGCAGACCTACGGGGACTAGCGGAAACATTCAGTACTTC. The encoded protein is CASRPTGTSGNIQYF.

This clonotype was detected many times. The CDR3 loop reads CAISAQREITGELFF. Written as DNA, the CDR3 is TGTGCCATCAGTGCTCAGCGGGAGATAACCGGGGAGCTGTTTTTT. J is TRBJ2-2 and V is TRBV10-3; TRBD2 matches 8 bases. From germline, CDR1 is ENHRY and CDR2 SYGVKD. This CDR3 region has 15 residues. V dropped 4 bases and J dropped 5; count of bases not matched to a gene: 6.

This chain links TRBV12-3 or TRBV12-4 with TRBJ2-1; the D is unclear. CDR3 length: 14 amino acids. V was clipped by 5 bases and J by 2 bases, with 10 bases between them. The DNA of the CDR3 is TGTGCCAGCAGTAGGAGTACACCCTACAATGAGCAGTTCTTC. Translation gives CASSRSTPYNEQFF.

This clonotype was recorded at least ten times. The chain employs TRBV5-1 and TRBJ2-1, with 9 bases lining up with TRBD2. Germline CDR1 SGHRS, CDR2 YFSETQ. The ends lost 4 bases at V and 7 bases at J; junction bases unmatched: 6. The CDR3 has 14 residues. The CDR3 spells CASSPGLAENEQFF. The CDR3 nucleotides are TGCGCCAGCAGCCCGGGACTAGCCGAGAATGAGCAGTTCTTC.

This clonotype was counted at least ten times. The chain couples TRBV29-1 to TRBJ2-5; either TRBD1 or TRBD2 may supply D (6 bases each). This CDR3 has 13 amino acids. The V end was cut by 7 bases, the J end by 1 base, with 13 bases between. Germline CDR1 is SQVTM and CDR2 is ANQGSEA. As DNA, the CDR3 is TGCAGCGCCCGGGGGCTGGGCCAAGAGACCCAGTACTTC. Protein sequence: CSARGLGQETQYF.

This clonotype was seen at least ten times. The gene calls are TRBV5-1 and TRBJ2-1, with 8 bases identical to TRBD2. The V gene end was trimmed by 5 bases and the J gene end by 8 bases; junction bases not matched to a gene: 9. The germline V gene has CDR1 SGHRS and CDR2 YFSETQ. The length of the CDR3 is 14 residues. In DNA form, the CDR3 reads TGCGCCAGCAGTCCGGCGGGAGGAGGAGATGAGCAGTTCTTC. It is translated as CASSPAGGGDEQFF.

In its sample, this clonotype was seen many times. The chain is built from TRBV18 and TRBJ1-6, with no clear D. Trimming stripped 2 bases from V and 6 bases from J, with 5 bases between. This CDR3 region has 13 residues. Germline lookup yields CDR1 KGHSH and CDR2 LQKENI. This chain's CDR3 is CASSPGLNSPLHF. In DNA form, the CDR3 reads TGTGCCAGCTCACCAGGGCTTAATTCACCCCTCCACTTT.

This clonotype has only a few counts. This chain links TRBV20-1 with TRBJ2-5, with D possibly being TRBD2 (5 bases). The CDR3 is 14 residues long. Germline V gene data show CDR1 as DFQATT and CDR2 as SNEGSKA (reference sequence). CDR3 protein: CSAGAGPGGETQYF. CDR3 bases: TGCAGCGCGGGCGCGGGTCCGGGCGGGGAGACCCAGTACTTC.